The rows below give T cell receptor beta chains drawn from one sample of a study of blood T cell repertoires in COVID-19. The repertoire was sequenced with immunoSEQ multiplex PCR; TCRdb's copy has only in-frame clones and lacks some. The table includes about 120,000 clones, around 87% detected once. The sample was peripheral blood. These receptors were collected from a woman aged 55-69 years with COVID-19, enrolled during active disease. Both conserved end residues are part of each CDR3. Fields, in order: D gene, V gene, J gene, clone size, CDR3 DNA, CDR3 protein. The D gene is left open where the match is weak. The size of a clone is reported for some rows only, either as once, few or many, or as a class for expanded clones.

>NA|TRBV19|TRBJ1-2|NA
TGTGCCAGTAGTATCGGGGGAGTTGGCAGAAACTATGGCTACACCTTC
CASSIGGVGRNYGYTF
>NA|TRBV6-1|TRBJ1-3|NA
TGTGCCAGCAGTGAAGTGTGGAGGACCTCTGGAAACACCATATATTTT
CASSEVWRTSGNTIYF
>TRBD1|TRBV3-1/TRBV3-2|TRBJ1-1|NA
TGTGCCAGCAGCCTCGACAGGGGAGGGAACACTGAAGCTTTCTTT
CASSLDRGGNTEAFF
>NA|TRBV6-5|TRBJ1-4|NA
TGTGCCAGCAGGATGGAGAAACTGTTTTTT
CASRMEKLFF
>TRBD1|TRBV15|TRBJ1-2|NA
TGTGCCACCAGCAGAGGGACCGGGACAGGGCGCCCACCCCCCTATGGCTACACCTTC
CATSRGTGTGRPPPYGYTF
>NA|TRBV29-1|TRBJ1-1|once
TGCAGCGGGGGACCTCTCAGCGGCACTGAAGCTTTCTTT
CSGGPLSGTEAFF
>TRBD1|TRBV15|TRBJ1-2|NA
TGTGCCACCGGTACAGGGGCCAACTATGGCTACACCTTC
CATGTGANYGYTF
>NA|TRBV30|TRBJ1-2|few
TGTGCCTGGAGCATTAACTATGGCTACACCTTC
CAWSINYGYTF
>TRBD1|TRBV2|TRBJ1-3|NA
TGTGCCAGCAGTGTCGGACAGGTCGGCTCTGGAAACACCATATATTTT
CASSVGQVGSGNTIYF
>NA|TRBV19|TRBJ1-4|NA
TGTGCCAGTACCCTAGGGGCCGGTGAAAAACTGTTTTTT
CASTLGAGEKLFF
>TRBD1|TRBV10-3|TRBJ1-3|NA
TGTGCCATCAGTGAGAAGGGGACAGTCTCTGGAAACACCATATATTTT
CAISEKGTVSGNTIYF
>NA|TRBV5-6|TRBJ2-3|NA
TGTGCCAGCAGCTTGAGCCAGGGCACAGATACGCAGTATTTT
CASSLSQGTDTQYF
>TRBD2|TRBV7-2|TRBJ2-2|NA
TGTGCCAGCAGCCCCCGCGCGGGGGTCACCGGGGAGCTGTTTTTT
CASSPRAGVTGELFF
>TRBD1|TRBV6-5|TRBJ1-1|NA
TGTGCCAGCGAATACAGGGGTACTGAAGCTTTCTTT
CASEYRGTEAFF
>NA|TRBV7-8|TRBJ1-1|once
TGTGCCAGCAGCTTACAGGGGTACACTGAAGCTTTCTTT
CASSLQGYTEAFF
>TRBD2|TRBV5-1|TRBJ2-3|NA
TGCGCCAGCAGCTTGGGGACTAGTCCAGATACGCAGTATTTT
CASSLGTSPDTQYF
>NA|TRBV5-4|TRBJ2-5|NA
TGTGCCAGCAGCTTGGTTTCAGTGCAAGAGACCCAGTACTTC
CASSLVSVQETQYF
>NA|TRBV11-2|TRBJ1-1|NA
TGTGCCAGCAGCTTATCGCTCCTAGGGGGGAACACTGAAGCTTTCTTT
CASSLSLLGGNTEAFF
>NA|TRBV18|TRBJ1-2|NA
TGTGCCAGCTCACCGGAGACGGGTACGGGCTACACCTTC
CASSPETGTGYTF
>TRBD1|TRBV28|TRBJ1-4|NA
TGTGCCAGCAGTGTAACAGGGGTAGAGGAAAAACTGTTTTTT
CASSVTGVEEKLFF
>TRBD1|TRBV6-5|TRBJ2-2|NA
TGTGCCAGCAGTCCAGGGGGCGGGACCGGGGAGCTGTTTTTT
CASSPGGGTGELFF
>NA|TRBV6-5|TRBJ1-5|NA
TGTGCCAGCAGGATGGACTACCCGGGGGGTCAGCCCCAGCATTTT
CASRMDYPGGQPQHF
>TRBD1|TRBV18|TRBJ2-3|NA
TGTGCCAGCTCACCACCGGGACAGTTCACAGATACGCAGTATTTT
CASSPPGQFTDTQYF
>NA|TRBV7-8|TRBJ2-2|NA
TGTGCCAGCAGCTTAGTTGGTCGGAGGAACACCGGGGAGCTGTTTTTT
CASSLVGRRNTGELFF
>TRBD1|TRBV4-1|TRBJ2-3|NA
TGCGCCAGCAGTAGAACAGGGGGCAGAAATACGCAGTATTTT
CASSRTGGRNTQYF
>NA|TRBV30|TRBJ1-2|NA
TGTGCCTGGCAGGGCGGCTATGGCTACACCTTC
CAWQGGYGYTF
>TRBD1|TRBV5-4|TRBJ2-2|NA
TGTGCCAGCAGCGCGGACAGGGCCAGCACCGGGGAGCTGTTTTTT
CASSADRASTGELFF
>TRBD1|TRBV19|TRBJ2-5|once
TGTGCCACCGCGACAGGGGGTCAAGAGACCCAGTACTTC
CATATGGQETQYF
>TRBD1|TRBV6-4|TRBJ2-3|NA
TGTGCCAGCAGCGGTGGACAGGGAGACACAGATACGCAGTATTTT
CASSGGQGDTDTQYF